The present T cell receptor (beta chain) was sequenced within a study of identical twins. Losses at the gene ends were 8 bases for V and 3 bases for J; bases not matched to a gene: 5. This CDR3 spans 12 amino acids. Germline CDR1 reads SQVTM; CDR2 reads ANQGSEA. One entry per CDR3 protein, called by TCRdb with MiXCR from the 5' RACE reads. This table holds roughly 480,000 distinct CDR3 sequences, about 24% found once. These data also featured in a second study, about T cells expressing NK-cell markers.

Sample: CD4+ T cells sorted from blood. This receptor was taken from a woman aged 18 to 35 in good health. The V gene is TRBV29-1, the J gene TRBJ2-3; TRBD2 agrees at 7 bases. CDR3 amino acids: CSSRLATDTQYF. DNA of the CDR3: TGCAGCTCCCGACTAGCTACAGATACGCAGTATTTT.